These 14 T cell receptor beta chains share one sample of origin, sequenced in a study of T cells after yellow fever vaccination. One entry per CDR3 protein, called by TCRdb with MiXCR from the 5' RACE reads. The sample yields fewer than 400,000 distinct CDR3 sequences, about 10% seen once. This material consisted of CD4+ T cells sorted from PBMCs, taken 45 days after the yellow fever booster vaccination. The origin of the receptors is a young man who received the YFV17D yellow fever vaccine.

This chain links TRBV15 with TRBJ1-5; no definite D call. Looked up from germline, CDR1 is LNHNV and CDR2 is YYDKDF (reference sequence). This CDR3 contains 14 residues. The ends were cut back, 3 bases at V and 4 bases at J, with 10 bases in the middle. The CDR3 loop reads CATSSPGDNQPQHF. DNA for the CDR3: TGTGCCACCAGCAGTCCCGGGGATAATCAGCCCCAGCATTTT. Full variable domain (missing parts from reference TRBV15 and TRBJ1-5): DAMVIQNPRYQVTQFGKPVTLSCSQTLNHNVMYWYQQKSSQAPKLLFHYYDKDFNNEADTPDNFQSRRPNTSFCFLDIRSPGLGDTAMYLCATSSPGDNQPQHFGDGTRLSIL.

This sequence joins TRBV5-4 and TRBJ2-2, with D possibly being TRBD1 (6 bases). CDR1 is SGHNT, CDR2 YYREEE, per germline (reference sequence). Trimming pared 0 bases from V and 2 bases from J, leaving 11 bases between. The length of the CDR3 is 16 residues. CDR3 DNA sequence: TGTGCCAGCAGCTTGGGGTCAGGGGTAAACACCGGGGAGCTGTTTTTT. As protein: CASSLGSGVNTGELFF.

This clonotype was recorded a few times. The J gene is TRBJ2-3, the V gene TRBV5-4; 10 positions agree with TRBD2. Germline V CDR1 and CDR2: SGHNT, YYREEE (reference sequence). The CDR3 covers 16 residues. Trimming at V came to 3 bases and at J to 4 bases, leaving 8 bases not matched to a gene. CDR3 protein: CASSSLGLAGADTQYF. The DNA for the CDR3 is TGTGCCAGCAGCTCGTTGGGCCTAGCGGGGGCAGATACGCAGTATTTT. Drawing the rest from reference TRBV5-4 and TRBJ2-3, the complete variable domain is ETGVTQSPTHLIKTRGQQVTLRCSSQSGHNTVSWYQQALGQGPQFIFQYYREEENGRGNFPPRFSGLQFPNYSSELNVNALELDDSALYLCASSSLGLAGADTQYFGPGTRLTVL.

In its sample, this clonotype was seen a few times. This chain joins TRBV10-3 and TRBJ2-5; possible D gene TRBD1, 5 bases. This CDR3 contains 14 residues. V was trimmed by 0 bases and J by 2 bases, leaving 7 bases between them. The germline V gene has CDR1 ENHRY and CDR2 SYGVKD. CDR3: CAISESRVQETQYF. The CDR3 DNA reads TGTGCCATCAGTGAGTCCAGGGTTCAAGAGACCCAGTACTTC.

This chain uses TRBV11-2 with TRBJ2-1; a possible D gene is TRBD2 (6 bases). The CDR3 is made up of 14 amino acids. Trimming shortened V by 6 bases and J by 8 bases, and 17 bases separated the two germline ends. Per the germline V gene, CDR1 is SGHAT and CDR2 is FQNNGV. The CDR3 DNA sequence: TGTGCCAGCAGGAGGGGAGGCTTAGCCGATGAGCAGTTCTTC. This sequence encodes CASRRGGLADEQFF.

The rearrangement uses TRBV11-2 and TRBJ2-3, with D maybe TRBD2 (6 bases). The CDR3 runs to 16 residues. The V gene's germline CDR1 is SGHAT and CDR2 FQNNGV. V was pared by 1 base and J by 4 bases, with 15 bases between. The CDR3 DNA reads as TGTGCCAGCAGCTTAGGAGGTCTAGCGATTTCAGATACGCAGTATTTT. Translation: CASSLGGLAISDTQYF.

At least ten counts were recorded for this clonotype. The chain uses TRBV20-1 and TRBJ2-3; the D call may be TRBD1 or TRBD2 (6 bases each). Germline lookup yields CDR1 DFQATT and CDR2 SNEGSKA (reference sequence). The CDR3 contains 13 residues. V shed 6 bases and J shed 9 bases, with 19 bases lying between them. CDR3 bases: TGCAGTGCCCGTCCCGGGGGCCGGGGAACGCAGTATTTT. As protein: CSARPGGRGTQYF.

The chain links TRBV6-5 to TRBJ2-2, with TRBD2 as a possible D gene (6 bases). CDR1 MNHEY and CDR2 SVGAGI come from the germline V gene. CDR3 size: 14 residues. V lost 5 bases, J lost 3 bases, and 10 bases lay in between. The CDR3 loop reads CASSTREDTGELFF. The CDR3 DNA sequence: TGTGCCAGCAGTACCAGGGAGGACACCGGGGAGCTGTTTTTT.

This chain joins TRBV11-2 and TRBJ2-1; 9 nucleotides align to TRBD2. CDR1 is SGHAT, CDR2 FQNNGV, per germline. This CDR3 region has 16 residues. Trimming cost V 6 bases and J 3 bases; bases outside gene matches: 9. This chain's CDR3 is CASSRPGAGGYNEQFF. The CDR3 bases are TGTGCCAGCAGTCGGCCAGGAGCGGGGGGCTACAATGAGCAGTTCTTC.

The table lists this clonotype with a few counts. This rearrangement joins TRBV9 to TRBJ1-2; unclear D gene. The germline CDR1 and CDR2 sequences are SGDLS and YYNGEE. The V and J ends lost 4 bases and 1 base respectively, with 11 bases between them. The CDR3 is made up of 14 amino acids. The chain's CDR3 is CASSLPTGNYGYTF. The DNA of the CDR3 is TGTGCCAGCAGCTTGCCGACGGGTAACTATGGCTACACCTTC.

This clonotype was detected only a few times. V and J are TRBV20-1 and TRBJ2-5; D might be TRBD2 (6 bases). CDR1 is DFQATT, CDR2 SNEGSKA, per germline (reference sequence). Trimming left V 6 bases short and J 5 bases short, with 19 bases between. CDR3 size: 14 residues. The CDR3 here is CSAAATSFWETQYF. The CDR3 DNA reads as TGCAGTGCCGCGGCCACTAGCTTCTGGGAGACCCAGTACTTC.

This clonotype has a handful of counts. V and J are TRBV7-2 and TRBJ2-5; D is perhaps TRBD2 (6 bases). V was clipped by 5 bases and J by 5 bases, with 15 bases between them. This CDR3 has 14 amino acids. CDR1 is SGHTA and CDR2 is FQGNSA in the germline V gene. The CDR3 sequence: CASSRGLRGETQYF. The CDR3 DNA follows: TGTGCCAGCAGCCGGGGCCTCCGGGGGGAGACCCAGTACTTC.

With respect to this clonotype: A read error may produce the germline difference seen at one junction end. CDR3 loop: CASRGQGIRNTKAFF. The CDR3 DNA reads TGTGCCAGCAGGGGACAGGGAATACGGAACACTAAAGCTTTCTTT. This rearrangement joins TRBV6-5 to TRBJ1-1; 9 positions match TRBD1. The CDR3 runs to 15 residues. Germline CDR1 and CDR2: MNHEY and SVGAGI.

This clonotype came up many times. The chain uses TRBV12-3 or TRBV12-4 and TRBJ2-3, with 11 positions matching TRBD2. The CDR3 contains 15 residues. The J segment lost 3 bases and the V segment lost 6 bases, leaving 5 bases of the junction unmatched. As DNA, the CDR3 is TGTGCCAGCAGACCTAGCGGGGGGCGGACAGATACGCAGTATTTT. It specifies CASRPSGGRTDTQYF.